A single sample is the source of the 26 T cell receptor beta chains below, sequenced in a study of blood T cell repertoires in COVID-19. The protocol was immunoSEQ multiplex PCR, while the TCRdb copy is restricted to in-frame clones and leaves out a portion. This sample carries around 380,000 clones, about 90% of them seen once, and the ten largest clones take 1.3%. Sequencing used PBMCs or T cells enriched from blood (not recorded which). Receptors originate from a man younger than 45 who had recovered from COVID-19.

The V call is TRBV11-2, the J call TRBJ2-3; 9 nucleotides agree with TRBD1. CDR1 and CDR2 (germline): SGHAT, FQNNGV. The CDR3 is 16 residues long. The V segment lost 5 bases and the J segment 1 base; nucleotides outside the gene matches: 7. Here the CDR3 reads CASSGRRDRGTDTQYF. The CDR3 DNA reads as TGTGCCAGCAGCGGCCGGAGGGACAGGGGCACAGATACGCAGTATTTT.

This sequence joins TRBV7-8 and TRBJ2-3, with TRBD2 matching 11 bases. The V gene's germline CDR1 is SGHVS and CDR2 FQNEAQ. CDR3 size: 16 residues. Germline trimming cut 3 bases from V and 2 bases from J; bases unmatched to any gene: 4. CDR3 sequence: CASSFSGGAATDTQYF. In nucleotides, the CDR3 is TGTGCCAGCAGCTTTAGCGGGGGGGCGGCCACAGATACGCAGTATTTT.

This clone was seen once. V gene TRBV3-1 (or the pseudogene TRBV3-2) combines with J gene TRBJ1-2, with 7 bases aligning to TRBD1. J lost 7 bases, V lost 0 bases, and 11 bases had no gene match. The CDR3 has 16 amino acids. The germline gives CDR1 LGHDT, CDR2 YNNKEL (reference sequence). The CDR3 loop is CASSQDLTGEWSGYTF. The CDR3, as DNA: TGTGCCAGCAGCCAAGATTTAACAGGGGAGTGGAGTGGCTACACCTTC.

This clone was observed a few times. The chain recombines TRBV25-1 with TRBJ2-1; TRBD1 aligns across 8 bases. V dropped 2 bases and J dropped 5; count of bases not matched to a gene: 8. CDR1 is MGHDK and CDR2 is SYGVNS in the germline V gene. The CDR3 contains 16 residues. As DNA, the CDR3 is TGTGCCAGCAGTGAAGGGGGCAGGGGGCATAACAATGAGCAGTTCTTC. It codes for CASSEGGRGHNNEQFF.

The rearrangement links TRBV6-5 to TRBJ2-7; no reliable D call. Germline lookup yields CDR1 MNHEY and CDR2 SVGAGI. V lost 5 bases and J 0 bases, leaving 11 bases between the germline ends. This CDR3 spans 14 amino acids. The CDR3 region is CASSPGSASYEQYF. In nucleotides, the CDR3 is TGTGCCAGCAGTCCCGGGTCGGCCTCCTACGAGCAGTACTTC.

This clone was detected once. The rearrangement joins TRBV9 to TRBJ1-2; a weak D match, TRBD1 (6 bases). The CDR3 spans 16 residues. The V and J ends lost 2 bases and 4 bases respectively, with 18 bases between them. Germline lookup yields CDR1 SGDLS and CDR2 YYNGEE. The DNA of the CDR3 is TGTGCCAGCAGCGTTGGCCAGGCAGGGGATGGCTATGGCTACACCTTC. Encoded protein: CASSVGQAGDGYGYTF. The full variable domain, rest sourced from reference TRBV9 and TRBJ1-2, is DSGVTQTPKHLITATGQRVTLRCSPRSGDLSVYWYQQSLDQGLQFLIQYYNGEERAKGNILERFSAQQFPDLHSELNLSSLELGDSALYFCASSVGQAGDGYGYTFGSGTRLTVV.

The chain employs TRBV5-1 and TRBJ2-1; TRBD1 agrees at 9 bases. J lost 1 base, V lost 0 bases, and 2 bases had no gene match. The CDR3 covers 16 residues. Germline loops: CDR1 SGHRS, CDR2 YFSETQ. DNA for the CDR3: TGCGCCAGCAGCTTGGAGGGACAGGGATCCTACAATGAGCAGTTCTTC. This translates into CASSLEGQGSYNEQFF.

V gene TRBV14 combines with J gene TRBJ1-1; D is undetermined. Trimming stripped 1 base from V and 3 bases from J, with 12 bases between. There are 15 residues in the CDR3. CDR1 is SGHDN, CDR2 FVKESK, per germline. CDR3 protein: CASSQGAGRDTEAFF. CDR3 DNA: TGTGCCAGCAGCCAAGGAGCGGGGAGAGACACTGAAGCTTTCTTT.

The J gene is TRBJ1-3, the V gene TRBV4-2; perhaps TRBD1 as D (6 bases). The CDR3 extends over 16 amino acids. Germline lookup yields CDR1 LGHNA and CDR2 YNFKEQ. Deletions cut 1 base from V and 8 bases from J, with 18 bases between. The CDR3, as DNA: TGTGCCAGCAGCCAAGCCCTCCGTAGCAGGGGTGACACCATATATTTT. It specifies CASSQALRSRGDTIYF.

The genes are TRBV11-2 and TRBJ2-3; 10 positions match TRBD2. The CDR3 sequence is 16 residues long. Germline CDR1 is SGHAT and CDR2 is FQNNGV. With 1 base clipped from V and 2 bases from J, the junction kept 3 bases outside the gene matches. CDR3 coding DNA: TGTGCCAGCAGCTTAGTACTAGCGGGGAACACAGATACGCAGTATTTT. Protein product: CASSLVLAGNTDTQYF.

This sequence joins TRBV25-1 and TRBJ1-6, with 7 bases that match TRBD1. CDR1 is MGHDK and CDR2 is SYGVNS in the germline V gene. V trimming: 8 bases; J trimming: 9 bases; junction bases outside the gene matches: 1. The CDR3 contains 11 residues. The CDR3 nucleotides read TGTGCCAGCGCAGGGGGTTCACCCCTCCACTTT. Translated: CASAGGSPLHF.

The gene calls are TRBV5-1 and TRBJ1-1; 7 bases match TRBD1. With V trimmed by 4 bases and J by 0 bases, 6 bases remained unmatched. This CDR3 is built from 15 residues. Germline V gene data show CDR1 as SGHRS and CDR2 as YFSETQ. Written as DNA, the CDR3 is TGCGCCAGCAGCCTGGGACAGCTTGTGAACACTGAAGCTTTCTTT. This codes for CASSLGQLVNTEAFF.

The J gene is TRBJ1-1, the V gene TRBV12-5; weak D call: TRBD1 (6 bases). Trimming shortened V by 2 bases and J by 5 bases, and 15 bases separated the two germline ends. Germline V gives CDR1 LGHNT, CDR2 FRNRAP. The CDR3 is 15 amino acids. CDR3 DNA: TGTGCTAGTGGTTTGTTAAACAGGGCGAGAACTGAAGCTTTCTTT. Translated, it gives CASGLLNRARTEAFF.

The chain uses TRBV9 and TRBJ1-3; 8 nucleotides line up with TRBD1. V trimming: 3 bases; J trimming: 1 base; junction bases outside the gene matches: 0. Per germline, CDR1 SGDLS and CDR2 YYNGEE. The CDR3 loop spans 14 amino acids. CDR3 nucleotide sequence: TGTGCCAGCAGCGGGACAGGGTCTGGAAACACCATATATTTT. Its protein is CASSGTGSGNTIYF.

The chain has TRBV30 and TRBJ1-6; weak D call: TRBD1 (5 bases). Trimming took off 3 bases at V and 11 bases at J, with 11 bases between the two ends. The CDR3 has 12 residues. Looked up from germline, CDR1 is GTSNPN and CDR2 is SVGIG (reference sequence). For the CDR3, the DNA is TGTGCCTGGAGCCTCAGGGAAACACCCCTCCACTTT. Protein product: CAWSLRETPLHF.

The gene calls are TRBV30 and TRBJ2-3; 9 nucleotides align to TRBD2. CDR1 is GTSNPN, CDR2 SVGIG, per germline (reference sequence). V lost 1 base and J lost 2; bases outside the gene matches: 4. There are 15 residues in the CDR3. CDR3 sequence reads: CAWSEIAGDTDTQYF. The CDR3, as DNA: TGTGCCTGGAGTGAAATAGCGGGGGACACAGATACGCAGTATTTT. Full variable domain (outside the CDR3, taken from reference TRBV30 and TRBJ2-3): SQTIHQWPATLVQPVGSPLSLECTVEGTSNPNLYWYRQAAGRGLQLLFYSVGIGQISSEVPQNLSASRPQDRQFILSSKKLLLSDSGFYLCAWSEIAGDTDTQYFGPGTRLTVL.

The rearrangement uses TRBV18 and TRBJ1-2; perhaps TRBD1 as D (5 bases). The CDR3 sequence is 16 residues long. Germline V gives CDR1 KGHSH, CDR2 LQKENI. Trimming stripped 3 bases from V and 0 bases from J, with 14 bases between. The CDR3 bases are TGTGCCAGCTCACCCATTGCAGGGACTACTAACTATGGCTACACCTTC. Translated: CASSPIAGTTNYGYTF. The variable domain in full, completed from reference TRBV18 and TRBJ1-2, reads NAGVMQNPRHLVRRRGQEARLRCSPMKGHSHVYWYRQLPEEGLKFMVYLQKENIIDESGMPKERFSAEFPKEGPSILRIQQVVRGDSAAYFCASSPIAGTTNYGYTFGSGTRLTVV.

J is TRBJ2-7 and V is TRBV15, with D possibly being TRBD1 (5 bases). V was clipped by 1 base and J by 2 bases, with 12 bases between them. CDR3 length: 15 residues. Per the germline V gene, CDR1 is LNHNV and CDR2 is YYDKDF (reference sequence). The CDR3 sequence is CATSRGGDSPYEQYF. The CDR3 region has the DNA TGTGCCACCAGCAGAGGCGGCGACAGCCCCTACGAGCAGTACTTC.

V and J are TRBV7-9 and TRBJ1-1, with 8 bases fitting TRBD1. This CDR3 region has 14 residues. Looked up from germline, CDR1 is SEHNR and CDR2 is FQNEAQ (reference sequence). The V segment lost 5 bases and the J segment 5 bases; nucleotides outside the gene matches: 7. The CDR3 is CASSTWDRRTEAFF. The CDR3 region has the DNA TGTGCCAGCAGCACGTGGGACAGGCGGACTGAAGCTTTCTTT.

This chain links TRBV11-2 with TRBJ2-6; D perhaps matches TRBD1 (6 bases). Germline CDR1 SGHAT, CDR2 FQNNGV. This CDR3 is built from 16 residues. V shed 3 bases and J shed 4 bases, with 13 bases lying between them. The CDR3 nucleotides are TGTGCCAGCAGCTTCTATGGGACATCCGGGGCCAACGTCCTGACTTTC. Translated: CASSFYGTSGANVLTF.

The rearrangement joins TRBV11-2 to TRBJ1-2, with D hard to call. Germline loops: CDR1 SGHAT, CDR2 FQNNGV. V lost 1 base, J lost 7 bases, and 10 bases lay in between. The CDR3 extends over 13 amino acids. The CDR3 coding sequence is TGTGCCAGCAGCTTAGGCTTCGAGGTTGGCTACACCTTC. This codes for CASSLGFEVGYTF. Complete variable domain (other parts from reference TRBV11-2 and TRBJ1-2): EAGVAQSPRYKIIEKRQSVAFWCNPISGHATLYWYQQILGQGPKLLIQFQNNGVVDDSQLPKDRFSAERLKGVDSTLKIQPAKLEDSAVYLCASSLGFEVGYTFGSGTRLTVV.

The CDR3 protein is CASSVRGEDNEQFF. CDR3 nucleotides: TGTGCCAGCAGCGTCAGGGGGGAAGACAATGAGCAGTTCTTC. The chain combines TRBV11-3 with TRBJ2-1; D might be TRBD1 (7 bases). This CDR3 contains 14 residues. CDR1 SGHNT and CDR2 YENEEA come from the germline V gene. Deletions cut 5 bases from V and 5 bases from J, with 13 bases between.

The chain joins TRBV7-8 to TRBJ1-2; 7 positions agree with TRBD1. V trimming: 3 bases; J trimming: 6 bases; junction bases outside the gene matches: 19. The CDR3 runs 18 residues. CDR1 SGHVS and CDR2 FQNEAQ come from the germline V gene. CDR3 protein: CASSLLLSLNDRENGYTF. In DNA form, the CDR3 reads TGTGCCAGCAGCTTGTTACTATCCCTCAACGACAGGGAGAATGGCTACACCTTC.

This clone was seen a handful of times. This chain connects TRBV7-3 to TRBJ1-1, with unresolved D. Germline-derived CDR1 and CDR2 are SGHTA and FQGTGA. V shed 3 bases and J shed 1 base, with 6 bases lying between them. The CDR3 is 13 amino acids. The CDR3, as DNA: TGTGCCAGCAGCTTTCAGGCGAACACTGAAGCTTTCTTT. Protein product: CASSFQANTEAFF.

Only a few counts were recorded for this clone. V gene TRBV6-1 combines with J gene TRBJ1-1, with D maybe TRBD1 (6 bases). The CDR3 contains 16 residues. V was cut by 3 bases and J by 1 base, with 15 bases left in between. The germline gives CDR1 MNHNS, CDR2 SASEGT. The CDR3 is CASSDATRGSNTEAFF. The CDR3 nucleotides are TGTGCCAGCAGTGACGCCACCAGGGGATCGAACACTGAAGCTTTCTTT.

The V call is TRBV9, the J call TRBJ1-2, with a possible D match to TRBD1 (6 bases). The CDR3 length is 14 residues. The ends were cut back, 3 bases at V and 7 bases at J, with 16 bases in the middle. Germline assignment: CDR1 SGDLS and CDR2 YYNGEE. CDR3 protein: CASSDYAGAGGYTF. The CDR3 DNA is TGTGCCAGCAGCGATTACGCGGGGGCGGGTGGCTACACCTTC.